What follows is one TCR beta chain and its context. Its antigen is currently unknown. CDR3 length: 17 amino acids. V dropped 5 bases and J dropped 0 bases, with 17 bases sitting between them. CDR1 LNHDA and CDR2 SQIVND come from the germline V gene (reference sequence). Documented treatment: roughly 11-day PBMC culture with coronavirus spike peptide pools or control peptides (ViraFEST assay). ViraFEST used peptide pools to expand antigen-specific T cells, then sequenced TCRs. The record originates from a study of vaccination and CD4 T cells after COVID-19. The Oncomine TCR Beta short-read assay was applied to DNA of cultured CD4+ T cells. TCRdb itself ran the PCR reads through MiXCR, one entry per CDR3 protein. The sample gives about 10,000 distinct CDR3 sequences, about half of which show up once; approximately 40% is in the top ten.

The sequencing sample was made of CD4+ T cells from blood, cultured in vitro. This TCR derives from a human donor who had recovered from COVID-19. The V and J genes are TRBV19 and TRBJ1-5; TRBD1 is a possible D gene (6 bases). The CDR3 DNA sequence: TGTGCCAGTAGTGTCATACAGGGACTTTATAGCAATCAGCCCCAGCATTTT. This sequence encodes CASSVIQGLYSNQPQHF. Complete variable domain (other parts from reference TRBV19 and TRBJ1-5): DGGITQSPKYLFRKEGQNVTLSCEQNLNHDAMYWYRQDPGQGLRLIYYSQIVNDFQKGDIAEGYSVSREKKESFPLTVTSAQKNPTAFYLCASSVIQGLYSNQPQHFGDGTRLSIL.